This passage covers 3 T cell receptor beta chains from one sample sequenced in a study of naive CD8 T cells in extremely preterm neonates. This table comes from immunoSEQ multiplex PCR, and its TCRdb copy is limited to in-frame clones, with some not included. The table lists about 5,000 clones, about 97% of them singletons. What was sequenced was naive CD8+ T cells from blood. These receptors all come from a human donor in good health.

The count of this clone is one. The chain links TRBV5-6 to TRBJ2-7, with TRBD2 matching 8 bases. Germline values: CDR1 SGHDT, CDR2 YYEEEE. The CDR3 consists of 16 residues. Losses at the gene ends were 0 bases for V and 6 bases for J; bases not matched to a gene: 11. CDR3 bases: TGTGCCAGCAGCTTGGGGGTAGCGGGGCCGCCTGGCGAGCAGTACTTC. Its translation: CASSLGVAGPPGEQYF.

The gene calls are TRBV4-1 and TRBJ1-2, with unresolved D. Germline assignment: CDR1 MGHRA and CDR2 YSYEKL. Between the trimmed V and J ends, which lost 4 bases and 5 bases, there was a span of 14 bases. CDR3 length: 14 residues. Here the CDR3 DNA reads TGCGCCAGCAGCCTTGACCGGGGAAGTTATGGCTACACCTTC. Amino acids: CASSLDRGSYGYTF.

The count of this clone is one. The V gene is TRBV6-5, the J gene TRBJ2-2, with 7 bases aligning to TRBD1. The length of the CDR3 is 14 residues. The germline V gene encodes CDR1 MNHEY and CDR2 SVGAGI. J gave up 7 bases and V 5 bases, and 7 bases lay outside the gene matches. The CDR3: CASSTTGEGGELFF. Written as DNA, the CDR3 is TGTGCCAGCAGTACCACAGGGGAAGGCGGGGAGCTGTTTTTT.